Each of the 4 T cell receptor beta chains below was sequenced from the same sample in a study of blood T cell repertoires in COVID-19 (dated by TCRdb to about 2020). Libraries were built with the immunoSEQ multiplex PCR assay. TCRdb mirrors the immuneACCESS table, restricted to in-frame sequences. Some clones are absent from its copies; in checked studies, under half trace to an unresolved V gene, and the reason for the others is unknown. The sample table records around 170,000 clones; 65% to 90% of these occur just once. Around 8.6% of the sample is held by the ten biggest clonotypes. The sequenced material came from peripheral blood. These receptors all come from a man aged 50 or older with active or convalescent COVID-19.

This CDR3 is CASSLSLSGANVLTF. The DNA for the CDR3 is TGTGCCAGCAGCTTGTCCCTCTCTGGGGCCAACGTCCTGACTTTC. This chain connects TRBV5-5 to TRBJ2-6; D ambiguous. V was clipped by 1 base and J by 0 bases, with 5 bases between them. CDR3 length: 15 residues. Germline loops: CDR1 SGHKS, CDR2 YYEKEE (reference sequence).

This chain uses TRBV28 with TRBJ2-3, with 7 bases that match TRBD2. The length of the CDR3 is 15 residues. In germline, CDR1 is MDHEN, CDR2 SYDVKM. V lost 6 bases, J lost 3 bases, and 9 bases stayed unmatched. CDR3 DNA sequence: TGTGCCAGCAGCCCCAGCGGGGAAGGGACAGATACGCAGTATTTT. It yields the protein CASSPSGEGTDTQYF.

The genes are TRBV6-5 and TRBJ2-7; 8 nucleotides match TRBD1. In germline, CDR1 is MNHEY, CDR2 SVGAGI. The CDR3 runs 12 residues. Trimming cost V 7 bases and J 7 bases; bases outside gene matches: 6. In nucleotides, the CDR3 is TGTGCCAGCATCGGACAGGGTCGGGAGCAGTACTTC. It encodes CASIGQGREQYF.

The J gene is TRBJ1-1, the V gene TRBV6-5; tentatively, D is TRBD1 (5 bases). This CDR3 is 16 amino acids long. Trimming pared 2 bases from V and 10 bases from J, leaving 23 bases between. The germline CDR1 and CDR2 sequences are MNHEY and SVGAGI. The CDR3: CASSYLNRLTITGAFF. CDR3 DNA sequence: TGTGCCAGCAGTTACCTAAATCGGTTGACAATAACAGGAGCTTTCTTT.